The 24 T cell receptor beta chains below all came from one sample that was sequenced in a study of T cell repertoires in cytomegalovirus infection. TCRdb reanalysed the reads using MiXCR and keeps one entry per CDR3 protein. The top ten clones hold around 12% of a sample with a few hundred thousand distinct CDR3 sequences, 15% to 20% of them seen once. The sample taken for sequencing was PBMCs. These receptors were obtained from a human donor in good health (CMV status not recorded). Some clones in this sample may be carry-over from other donors' samples.

This clonotype was observed many times. The chain employs TRBV6-5 and TRBJ1-2; D is possibly TRBD1 (5 bases). Germline CDR1 is MNHEY and CDR2 is SVGAGI. Trimming stripped 2 bases from V and 0 bases from J, with 10 bases between. The CDR3 has 15 residues. Here the CDR3 reads CASSYGRAPNYGYTF. For the CDR3, the DNA is TGTGCCAGCAGTTACGGCAGGGCGCCTAACTATGGCTACACCTTC.

This chain connects TRBV6-6 to TRBJ2-7, with D uncertain. Germline-derived CDR1 and CDR2 are MNHNY and SVGAGI (reference sequence). V lost 7 bases to trimming and J lost 3 bases, with 19 bases between them. The CDR3 is 15 residues long. CDR3 region: CASTSGIPFGYEQYF. The CDR3 DNA sequence: TGTGCCAGCACGTCCGGAATACCTTTCGGCTACGAGCAGTACTTC.

This clonotype was counted between two and nine times. The V and J genes are TRBV28 and TRBJ1-1; 9 nucleotides agree with TRBD1. The trim removed 7 bases at V and 1 base at J, leaving 10 bases unmatched. Germline V CDR1 and CDR2: MDHEN, SYDVKM. There are 16 residues in the CDR3. The CDR3 loop reads CASTGRDRDGNTEAFF. CDR3 bases: TGTGCCAGCACCGGGCGGGACAGGGACGGGAACACTGAAGCTTTCTTT. Combining the CDR3 with reference TRBV28 and TRBJ1-1 gives the whole variable domain DVKVTQSSRYLVKRTGEKVFLECVQDMDHENMFWYRQDPGLGLRLIYFSYDVKMKEKGDIPEGYSVSREKKERFSLILESASTNQTSMYLCASTGRDRDGNTEAFFGQGTRLTVV.

This clonotype was seen more than once but under ten times. V gene TRBV5-6 combines with J gene TRBJ2-7; D gene ambiguous. The CDR3 extends over 14 amino acids. V was shortened by 0 bases and J by 2 bases, with 9 bases between the two germline ends. Looked up from germline, CDR1 is SGHDT and CDR2 is YYEEEE. The CDR3 loop is CASSLVGSPYEQYF. CDR3 nucleotides: TGTGCCAGCAGCTTGGTAGGGTCGCCCTACGAGCAGTACTTC.

This clonotype was seen at least ten times. The V and J genes are TRBV12-3 or TRBV12-4 and TRBJ2-1, with 7 positions matching TRBD1. With V trimmed by 4 bases and J by 2 bases, 8 bases remained unmatched. The CDR3 covers 16 residues. The CDR3 DNA follows: TGTGCCAGCAGTTCCTCCGGGACAGTTACCTACAATGAGCAGTTCTTC. This encodes CASSSSGTVTYNEQFF.

The J gene is TRBJ1-1, the V gene TRBV5-6; 8 bases match TRBD1. The germline CDR1 and CDR2 sequences are SGHDT and YYEEEE. The ends lost 3 bases at V and 10 bases at J; junction bases unmatched: 2. This CDR3 is built from 11 residues. As DNA, the CDR3 is TGTGCCAGCAGCTACAGGGGGGGAGCTTTCTTT. Its translation: CASSYRGGAFF.

This clonotype showed up many times. The chain combines TRBV28 with TRBJ2-3, with 7 bases aligning to TRBD2. Germline V gene lookup returns CDR1 MDHEN and CDR2 SYDVKM. J gave up 3 bases and V 5 bases, and 11 bases lay outside the gene matches. This CDR3 spans 16 amino acids. The CDR3 loop is CASSPSGAGRTDTQYF. CDR3 in DNA: TGTGCCAGCAGTCCCTCAGGAGCGGGGAGAACAGATACGCAGTATTTT.

The sample holds many counts of this clonotype. In DNA form, the CDR3 reads TGTGCCAGCAGCCCACGTACTCTGGCCGAGCGCGGCACCGGGGAGCTGTTTTTT. It yields the protein CASSPRTLAERGTGELFF. The V and J genes are TRBV7-6 and TRBJ2-2; D not resolved. This CDR3 spans 18 amino acids. Germline V gene lookup returns CDR1 SGHVS and CDR2 FNYEAQ. The germline V and J ends were trimmed by 5 bases and 4 bases, with 23 bases remaining between them.

This clonotype was counted between two and nine times. The chain links TRBV4-2 to TRBJ2-7; 10 nucleotides match TRBD2. After removal of 0 bases from V and 4 bases from J, the junction contained 9 bases not matched to a gene. In germline, CDR1 is LGHNA, CDR2 YNFKEQ. CDR3 length: 17 residues. The CDR3 is CASSQDLGAGGLYEQYF. Here the CDR3 DNA reads TGTGCCAGCAGCCAAGATCTCGGAGCGGGGGGGCTTTACGAGCAGTACTTC.

This clonotype has more than one count but fewer than ten. The chain uses TRBV12-3 or TRBV12-4 and TRBJ1-6; maybe TRBD1 (5 bases). The V and J ends lost 2 bases and 6 bases respectively, with 14 bases between them. This CDR3 region has 16 residues. The CDR3 bases are TGTGCCAGCAGTTTATCTCGGGGCCTCGGTAATTCACCCCTCCACTTT. Translating gives CASSLSRGLGNSPLHF.

The CDR3 DNA reads TGTGCCAGCAGCCAAGATAACAGGGTAGATGGCTACACCTTC. It specifies CASSQDNRVDGYTF. The chain employs TRBV4-2 and TRBJ1-2; D is possibly TRBD1 (6 bases). Germline-derived CDR1 and CDR2 are LGHNA and YNFKEQ. The CDR3 totals 14 residues. The V gene lost 0 bases and the J gene lost 6 bases, with 11 bases spanning the gap.

CDR3 sequence reads: CASSQDRGYEQYF. Written as DNA, the CDR3 is TGCGCCAGCAGCCAAGATCGGGGCTACGAGCAGTACTTC. This chain joins TRBV4-3 and TRBJ2-7; the D gene is possibly TRBD2 (5 bases). V lost 0 bases and J 3 bases, leaving 6 bases between the germline ends. The CDR3 contains 13 residues. The V gene's germline CDR1 is LGHNA and CDR2 YSLEER.

This clonotype has at least ten counts. This chain links TRBV7-2 with TRBJ2-1; D possibly corresponds to TRBD2 (6 bases). Trimming removed 1 base from V and 8 bases from J, with 12 bases in between. The CDR3 runs 14 residues. Germline loops: CDR1 SGHTA, CDR2 FQGNSA. The CDR3 spells CASSLGGLADEQFF. CDR3 DNA sequence: TGTGCCAGCAGCTTAGGAGGGTTAGCGGATGAGCAGTTCTTC. Combining the CDR3 with reference TRBV7-2 and TRBJ2-1 gives the whole variable domain GAGVSQSPSNKVTEKGKDVELRCDPISGHTALYWYRQSLGQGLEFLIYFQGNSAPDKSGLPSDRFSAERTGGSVSTLTIQRTQQEDSAVYLCASSLGGLADEQFFGPGTRLTVL.

Many counts were recorded for this clonotype. This chain uses TRBV7-8 with TRBJ2-7, with D possibly matching TRBD2 (6 bases). Trimming left V 4 bases short and J 9 bases short, with 10 bases between. Germline V gene lookup returns CDR1 SGHVS and CDR2 FQNEAQ. This CDR3 has 11 amino acids. As DNA, the CDR3 is TGTGCCAGCAGCTCAGGGCGGGGGCAGTACTTC. Translated: CASSSGRGQYF. Filled out from reference TRBV7-8 and TRBJ2-7, the complete variable domain reads GAGVSQSPRYKVAKRGQDVALRCDPISGHVSLFWYQQALGQGPEFLTYFQNEAQLDKSGLPSDRFFAERPEGSVSTLKIQRTQQEDSAVYLCASSSGRGQYFGPGTRLTVT.

V and J are TRBV4-1 and TRBJ2-2; TRBD2 agrees at 10 bases. The CDR3 extends over 17 amino acids. V shed 0 bases and J 12 bases; nucleotides not matched to a gene: 13. Germline-derived CDR1 and CDR2 are MGHRA and YSYEKL. The CDR3, as DNA: TGCGCCAGCAGCCAAGATCCACTAGCGGGATCCATTCGGCAGCTGTTTTTT. It yields the protein CASSQDPLAGSIRQLFF.

This clonotype was seen at least ten times. The V and J genes are TRBV7-2 and TRBJ2-2, with D unresolved. This CDR3 comprises 15 residues. V lost 4 bases and J lost 3, with 12 bases in between. Looked up from germline, CDR1 is SGHTA and CDR2 is FQGNSA. The DNA of the CDR3 is TGTGCCAGCAGCTCTCTCCCACCGGACACCGGGGAGCTGTTTTTT. Translation gives CASSSLPPDTGELFF.

This clonotype was recorded at least ten times. The chain employs TRBV12-3 or TRBV12-4 and TRBJ1-5; TRBD1 might be the D (5 bases). Trimming removed 8 bases at V and 4 bases at J, with 12 bases between. The CDR3 loop spans 13 amino acids. The CDR3: CASAVQENQPQHF. DNA for the CDR3: TGTGCCAGCGCTGTACAGGAAAATCAGCCCCAGCATTTT.

The chain recombines TRBV5-1 with TRBJ1-1; D not resolved. Trimming cost V 0 bases and J 1 base, with 16 bases left between them. The CDR3 totals 17 residues. Germline V gene data show CDR1 as SGHRS and CDR2 as YFSETQ. CDR3 bases: TGCGCCAGCAGCTTGGCCGGAAGGGCCGAGACGAACACTGAAGCTTTCTTT. Translation gives CASSLAGRAETNTEAFF.

The chain couples TRBV27 to TRBJ1-1; possible D gene TRBD1, 5 bases. Germline CDR1 is MNHEY and CDR2 is SMNVEV (reference sequence). CDR3 length: 12 residues. Trimming cost V 6 bases and J 10 bases, with 15 bases left between them. CDR3 region: CASRGDPRGAFF. For the CDR3, the DNA is TGTGCCAGCAGGGGGGACCCTCGGGGAGCTTTCTTT.

This clonotype was recorded many times. The V call is TRBV12-3 or TRBV12-4, the J call TRBJ1-2; the D is unclear. The CDR3 is 14 amino acids. Trimming removed 2 bases at V and 1 base at J, with 8 bases between. The CDR3 spells CASSLTASNYGYTF. DNA of the CDR3: TGTGCCAGCAGTTTAACCGCCAGTAACTATGGCTACACCTTC.

Many counts were recorded for this clonotype. The V call is TRBV19, the J call TRBJ2-3, with TRBD2 matching 10 bases. Germline CDR1 reads LNHDA; CDR2 reads SQIVND (reference sequence). The CDR3 has 15 amino acids. V gave up 9 bases and J gave up 5 bases; unmatched junction bases: 11. CDR3 in amino acids: CASGLAGGLGDTQYF. In nucleotides, the CDR3 is TGTGCCAGCGGATTAGCGGGGGGCCTGGGAGATACGCAGTATTTT.

With regard to this clonotype: Just one base apart from a much larger clone, this may be a read error. This chain connects TRBV11-2 to TRBJ1-1, with a possible D match to TRBD1 (6 bases). Germline CDR1 and CDR2: SGHAT and FQNNGV. Trimming removed 4 bases from V and 4 bases from J, with 25 bases in between. The CDR3 is made up of 18 amino acids. DNA of the CDR3: TGTGCCAGCAGCTCCAGGCCCCTTCTCCGGGGGGCGACCACTGAAGCTTTCTTT. Its protein product is CASSSRPLLRGATTEAFF.

V gene TRBV27 combines with J gene TRBJ2-2, with D hard to call. The CDR3 spans 15 residues. CDR1 and CDR2 from the germline V gene are MNHEY and SMNVEV (reference sequence). Trimming stripped 3 bases from V and 4 bases from J, with 12 bases between. The CDR3: CASSFISLRTGELFF. The CDR3 DNA sequence: TGTGCCAGCAGTTTCATCTCACTACGCACCGGGGAGCTGTTTTTT.

This clonotype came up a few times. The chain uses TRBV28 and TRBJ2-6; D possibly uses TRBD1 or TRBD2 (6 bases each). CDR3 size: 16 residues. Trimming left V 3 bases short and J 2 bases short, with 11 bases between. The germline CDR1 and CDR2 sequences are MDHEN and SYDVKM. Written as DNA, the CDR3 is TGTGCCAGCAGTTTGGTGGGGGGCCCTGGGGCCAACGTCCTGACTTTC. The encoded protein is CASSLVGGPGANVLTF.